Below, 11 T cell receptor beta chains from the same sample are listed, as sequenced in a study of T cells in Graves' hyperthyroidism and ophthalmopathy. RNA transcripts provided the source from which TCR beta CDR3 regions were amplified. The HTBI primer set was used in a first-round RT-PCR of the TCR CDR3. TCRdb recomputed calls from the multiplex PCR reads with MiXCR, one row per CDR3 protein. The sample holds 450,000 to 700,000 distinct CDR3 sequences, about 43% seen once. Sequencing was performed on peripheral blood or thyroid tissue (not recorded which). Receptor source: an adult woman with Graves' disease, either hyperthyroidism or ophthalmopathy (not recorded which).

This clonotype has only one observation. The V call is TRBV25-1, the J call TRBJ1-6, with 7 bases aligning to TRBD1. Germline V gene data show CDR1 as MGHDK and CDR2 as SYGVNS. The length of the CDR3 is 15 residues. With 8 bases clipped from V and 9 bases from J, the junction kept 13 bases outside the gene matches. This CDR3 is CASRPEGAAPSPLHF. Written as DNA, the CDR3 is TGTGCCAGCCGCCCGGAGGGGGCGGCCCCTTCACCCCTCCACTTT.

This clonotype was detected a few times. The V and J genes are TRBV19 and TRBJ2-7; 8 nucleotides agree with TRBD2. V dropped 10 bases and J dropped 7; count of bases not matched to a gene: 12. Germline V gene data show CDR1 as LNHDA and CDR2 as SQIVND (reference sequence). The CDR3 has 13 residues. The CDR3 sequence: CATHSGSAGEQYF. The CDR3 coding sequence is TGTGCCACTCACAGCGGGAGCGCCGGGGAGCAGTACTTC.

This clonotype was observed at least ten times. The V call is TRBV7-9, the J call TRBJ1-5, with unresolved D. Per germline, CDR1 SEHNR and CDR2 FQNEAQ (reference sequence). The CDR3 length is 12 residues. V shed 8 bases and J shed 1 base, with 6 bases lying between them. In DNA, the CDR3 is TGTGCCAGCGGAGTAAGCAATCAGCCCCAGCATTTT. Translated, it gives CASGVSNQPQHF.

This chain uses TRBV9 with TRBJ2-5; TRBD2 matches 8 bases. Germline V gives CDR1 SGDLS, CDR2 YYNGEE. Losses at the gene ends were 2 bases for V and 1 base for J; bases not matched to a gene: 10. There are 17 residues in the CDR3. CDR3 loop: CASSVAPGTRGQETQYF. The CDR3 DNA sequence: TGTGCCAGCAGCGTCGCACCCGGGACTAGGGGCCAAGAGACCCAGTACTTC.

This sequence joins TRBV11-2 and TRBJ2-2, with D perhaps matching TRBD1 (5 bases). Per the germline V gene, CDR1 is SGHAT and CDR2 is FQNNGV. This CDR3 has 14 residues. With 5 bases removed from V and 2 bases from J, the gap between germline ends came to 9 bases. The CDR3 sequence is CASSRQGNTGELFF. Written as DNA, the CDR3 is TGTGCCAGCAGCCGGCAGGGAAACACCGGGGAGCTGTTTTTT.

The sample holds many counts of this clonotype. The genes are TRBV7-2 and TRBJ1-2; maybe TRBD1 (5 bases). This CDR3 is built from 15 residues. CDR1 is SGHTA, CDR2 FQGNSA, per germline. Trimming took off 1 base at V and 11 bases at J, with 20 bases between the two ends. CDR3 DNA sequence: TGTGCCAGCAGCTTAGAAGGTTTGCAGGGAAGCGGGTACACCTTC. Encoded protein: CASSLEGLQGSGYTF.

The J gene is TRBJ2-5, the V gene TRBV15; tentative D call: TRBD1 (6 bases). Trimming took 3 bases from V and 5 from J, leaving 13 bases between them. Germline values: CDR1 LNHNV, CDR2 YYDKDF (reference sequence). This CDR3 is built from 14 residues. CDR3 sequence (DNA): TGTGCCACCAGCAGCTACTCAGGGGTGGAGACCCAGTACTTC. Residues: CATSSYSGVETQYF.

Many counts were recorded for this clonotype. The rearrangement uses TRBV7-9 and TRBJ1-5; a weak D match, TRBD1 (5 bases). Trimming took off 3 bases at V and 7 bases at J, with 25 bases between the two ends. The CDR3 sequence is 18 residues long. Per the germline V gene, CDR1 is SEHNR and CDR2 is FQNEAQ (reference sequence). In nucleotides, the CDR3 is TGTGCCAGCAGCTTCGATTCGGGACCCAGGACCGGAATCCAGCCCCAGCATTTT. This translates into CASSFDSGPRTGIQPQHF.

This clonotype was observed many times. This chain uses TRBV12-5 with TRBJ1-5, with a tentative D call TRBD1 (5 bases). Germline CDR1 reads LGHNT; CDR2 reads FRNRAP. The ends were cut back, 7 bases at V and 4 bases at J, with 14 bases in the middle. This CDR3 contains 14 residues. The CDR3 nucleotides are TGTGCTAGTGCCTCGGGACTCGGGAATCAGCCCCAGCATTTT. Protein: CASASGLGNQPQHF.

The chain joins TRBV15 to TRBJ2-5; 14 bases line up with TRBD2. The trim removed 2 bases at V and 5 bases at J, leaving 4 bases unmatched. The CDR3 is made up of 16 amino acids. CDR1 and CDR2 from the germline V gene are LNHNV and YYDKDF (reference sequence). The CDR3 protein is CATSRTGTSGSETQYF. CDR3 DNA: TGTGCCACCAGCAGAACCGGGACTAGCGGGAGCGAGACCCAGTACTTC.

Ten or more counts support this clonotype. The chain is built from TRBV2 and TRBJ2-2; TRBD1 matches at 8 bases. Germline CDR1 and CDR2: SNHLY and FYNNEI. This CDR3 has 14 residues. With 6 bases clipped from V and 8 bases from J, the junction kept 8 bases outside the gene matches. The CDR3 protein is CASSWTGSVGELFF. DNA of the CDR3: TGTGCCAGCAGCTGGACAGGGTCTGTGGGGGAGCTGTTTTTT.